This paragraph covers one T cell receptor beta chain sequence. Its specific antigen is unknown. Base qualities are missing; no much larger clone stands one base away. This entry is derived from a study of blood T cell repertoires in COVID-19 (dated by TCRdb to 2018 to 2020). Background for the entire study: Samples covering the acute and convalescent phases of COVID-19 were provided by collaborators in the United States, Italy and Spain. Samples were obtained from the ongoing ImmuneRACE study (first 160 participants) and from some 1,300 subjects provided by 6 global collaborators. Where HLA class I and class II types were available, the types were taken from metadata supplied by the sample provider, not from assay-based typing. Subjects who had been exposed to COVID-19, were actively infected with it, or had recovered from it provided the deeply sampled blood TCRbeta repertoires that made up the dataset. The repertoires were released in a freely available public database meant as a resource for research on the immune response to SARS-CoV-2. The material from the prospective study consisted of cDNA or gDNA derived from T cells, B-cell-depleted T cells, or PBMCs. Sample metadata almost always included a de-identified subject ID, COVID-19 status, age in years and sex. The research as a whole found: How much clinical and demographic metadata was included differed by source and by participant, and the metadata was provided uncurated.

Participants in the prospective study were enrolled through a virtual design, were aged roughly 18 to 100 years, and lived in 24 United States geographic areas. Cohort assignment in the prospective study relied on participant-reported clinical history from a screening survey and a study questionnaire. For ImmuneRACE Cohort 3, a participant was defined as recovered based on two consecutive negative NP/OP PCR tests, clearance by a healthcare professional, or resolution of symptoms. In the prospective study, whole blood, serum and a nasopharyngeal or oropharyngeal swab were collected from each participant by mobile phlebotomists. Additional blood draws and questionnaires over an approximately 2-month period could optionally be provided by prospective study participants. Blood samples from the prospective study were shipped frozen or at room temperature prior to DNA extraction. TCRbeta CDR3 regions were amplified from genomic DNA by means of the immunoSEQ Assay, a bias-controlled multiplex PCR. Regarding the original processing steps: Within the assay, amplification of reference gene primers was used to estimate how many nucleated cells each sample contained. Sequence reads were collapsed and filtered to measure the absolute abundance of every unique TCRbeta CDR3 rearrangement. Productive Simpson clonality was computed per sample as the square root of Simpson's diversity index over productive rearrangements. TCRdb took this table from immuneACCESS and kept in-frame rearrangements with V and J called. Such tables lack part of the clones; where checked against another copy, unresolved V genes explain under half of the gap, and the rest is unexplained. V, J and clone size are those of that table, while D and trimming were read from the DNA. The sample has 150,000 or so clones on record, 60% to 80% of them singletons. Around 3.2% of the sample goes to the ten largest clones.

From the cysteine up to the phenylalanine, the CDR3 has a length of 15 residues. Only the CDR3 portion is preserved as DNA: 45 bases, with reading frame beginning at the first base. Germline trimming amounts to 5 bases on V and 2 bases on J, with 6 as the count of junction bases outside the gene matches. The CDR1 and CDR2 encoded by the germline V gene (reference sequence) are SEHNR and FQNEAQ. This receptor was identified in a woman in her fifties or sixties who had recovered from COVID-19. The specimen sequenced was PBMCs or T cells enriched from blood (not recorded which). This chain joins TRBV7-9 to TRBJ2-3; TRBD2 lines up with 8 middle nucleotides. The CDR3 reads CASSILAAHTDTQYF. The DNA sequence is given as TGTGCCAGCAGCATACTAGCGGCGCACACAGATACGCAGTATTTT.